Listed below are T cell receptor beta chains from one sample, sequenced in a study of T cells in Graves' hyperthyroidism and ophthalmopathy. TCRdb redid the calling of the multiplex PCR reads with MiXCR, one entry per CDR3 protein. Of some 210,000 distinct CDR3 sequences listed, about 15% are singletons. The sequenced sample consisted of blood. Receptor source: a man between 50 and 59 years old with Graves' hyperthyroidism. Both conserved end residues are part of each CDR3. The order of the fields is D gene, V gene, clone size, J gene, CDR3 protein, CDR3 DNA. A D gene is named only where the DNA matches it firmly. Size values are once, few and many counts, or a class for expanded clones, and some rows have none.

D: NA; V: TRBV12-3/TRBV12-4; size: NA; J: TRBJ2-1; CDR3: CASSPGGRYNEQFF; DNA: TGTGCCAGCAGTCCCGGGGGCCGATACAATGAGCAGTTCTTC
D: NA; V: TRBV11-1; size: many; J: TRBJ1-1; CDR3: CASSPPVRTEAFF; DNA: TGTGCCAGCAGCCCCCCGGTCCGGACTGAAGCTTTCTTT
D: NA; V: TRBV6-9; size: NA; J: TRBJ2-7; CDR3: CASSYTGANEQYF; DNA: TGTGCCAGCAGTTACACGGGGGCCAACGAGCAGTACTTC
D: TRBD2; V: TRBV5-1; size: many; J: TRBJ2-1; CDR3: CASSVRTSGGYNEQFF; DNA: TGCGCCAGCAGCGTCCGGACTAGCGGGGGTTACAATGAGCAGTTCTTC
D: TRBD2; V: TRBV6-2/TRBV6-3; size: many; J: TRBJ2-7; CDR3: CASSYSASGSESHEQYF; DNA: TGTGCCAGCAGTTACTCGGCTAGCGGGAGTGAGAGCCACGAGCAGTACTTC
D: NA; V: TRBV2; size: NA; J: TRBJ2-2; CDR3: CASGLNTGELFF; DNA: TGTGCCAGCGGGCTCAACACCGGGGAGCTGTTTTTT
D: NA; V: TRBV20-1; size: NA; J: TRBJ1-1; CDR3: CTRGTEAFF; DNA: TGCACAAGGGGGACTGAAGCTTTCTTT
D: NA; V: TRBV5-6; size: few; J: TRBJ2-3; CDR3: CASSVTVTDTQYF; DNA: TGTGCCAGCAGCGTTACCGTCACAGATACGCAGTATTTT
D: TRBD2; V: TRBV6-5; size: NA; J: TRBJ2-5; CDR3: CASSYMTSGRGYETQYF; DNA: TGTGCCAGCAGTTACATGACTAGCGGGAGGGGTTACGAGACCCAGTACTTC
D: TRBD2; V: TRBV5-1; size: many; J: TRBJ2-7; CDR3: CASSGGGDYVYEQYF; DNA: TGCGCCAGCAGCGGAGGCGGGGACTACGTCTACGAGCAGTACTTC
D: TRBD2; V: TRBV20-1; size: NA; J: TRBJ2-1; CDR3: CSARLLTGGQFF; DNA: TGCAGTGCTAGGTTGCTCACGGGAGGGCAGTTCTTC
D: NA; V: TRBV7-9; size: many; J: TRBJ2-7; CDR3: CASSFLPGYEQYF; DNA: TGTGCCAGCAGCTTTTTACCAGGCTACGAGCAGTACTTC
D: TRBD1; V: TRBV7-3; size: few; J: TRBJ2-2; CDR3: CASSPRQGAGELFF; DNA: TGTGCCAGCAGCCCTAGACAGGGAGCCGGGGAGCTGTTTTTT
D: NA; V: TRBV20-1; size: NA; J: TRBJ2-5; CDR3: CSARDLTVVETQYF; DNA: TGCAGTGCTAGAGATCTTACAGTAGTGGAGACCCAGTACTTC
D: TRBD2; V: TRBV28; size: many; J: TRBJ2-5; CDR3: CASSTLAGQGLTQYF; DNA: TGTGCCAGCAGTACACTAGCGGGCCAGGGTTTGACCCAGTACTTC
D: TRBD2; V: TRBV20-1; size: NA; J: TRBJ2-7; CDR3: CSTPGLANEQYF; DNA: TGCAGTACTCCGGGACTAGCGAACGAGCAGTACTTC
D: TRBD2; V: TRBV9; size: NA; J: TRBJ2-2; CDR3: CASSVDGREAGELFF; DNA: TGTGCCAGCAGCGTAGACGGGAGGGAAGCCGGGGAGCTGTTTTTT
D: TRBD2; V: TRBV2; size: many; J: TRBJ2-7; CDR3: CASREVLAGYEQYF; DNA: TGTGCCAGCAGAGAGGTACTAGCGGGCTACGAGCAGTACTTC
D: TRBD1; V: TRBV7-9; size: many; J: TRBJ2-3; CDR3: CASSPQTGDKQYF; DNA: TGTGCCAGCAGCCCACAGACAGGGGACAAGCAGTATTTT
D: TRBD1; V: TRBV10-1; size: NA; J: TRBJ1-4; CDR3: CASQGGHSDEKLFF; DNA: TGCGCCAGCCAGGGGGGACATTCGGATGAAAAACTGTTTTTT
D: TRBD1; V: TRBV20-1; size: NA; J: TRBJ2-7; CDR3: CSARLQGSPYEQYF; DNA: TGCAGTGCCAGACTACAGGGGTCCCCCTACGAGCAGTACTTC
D: TRBD2; V: TRBV27; size: NA; J: TRBJ2-7; CDR3: CASSLWGGTYEQYF; DNA: TGTGCCAGCAGTTTATGGGGGGGGACCTACGAGCAGTACTTC
D: TRBD1; V: TRBV7-2; size: many; J: TRBJ1-1; CDR3: CASSLDTPFWTGVGTEAFF; DNA: TGTGCCAGCAGCTTAGATACCCCGTTTTGGACAGGGGTGGGCACTGAAGCTTTCTTT
D: NA; V: TRBV3-1; size: many; J: TRBJ2-7; CDR3: CASSTGLWGYEQYF; DNA: TGTGCCAGCAGCACGGGCCTTTGGGGCTACGAGCAGTACTTC
D: TRBD2; V: TRBV27; size: many; J: TRBJ2-5; CDR3: CASSIAGRETQYF; DNA: TGTGCCAGCAGTATAGCGGGAAGGGAGACCCAGTACTTC
D: TRBD1; V: TRBV27; size: many; J: TRBJ2-3; CDR3: CASSDRGKTDTQYF; DNA: TGTGCCAGCAGCGACAGGGGTAAAACAGATACGCAGTATTTT
D: NA; V: TRBV6-5; size: NA; J: TRBJ1-5; CDR3: CASSYSNNQPQHF; DNA: TGTGCCAGCAGTTACTCAAACAATCAGCCCCAGCATTTT
D: NA; V: TRBV2; size: many; J: TRBJ2-1; CDR3: CASNSGSSYNEQFF; DNA: TGTGCCAGCAATTCGGGAAGCTCCTACAATGAGCAGTTCTTC
D: NA; V: TRBV12-3/TRBV12-4; size: many; J: TRBJ2-5; CDR3: CASSQERETQYF; DNA: TGTGCCAGCAGTCAGGAGCGAGAGACCCAGTACTTC
D: NA; V: TRBV4-1; size: NA; J: TRBJ1-2; CDR3: CASSQGATANYGYTF; DNA: TGCGCCAGCAGCCAAGGGGCGACGGCTAACTATGGCTACACCTTC
D: TRBD2; V: TRBV7-9; size: many; J: TRBJ2-1; CDR3: CASLAGTGHNEQFF; DNA: TGTGCCAGCTTAGCGGGAACCGGGCACAATGAGCAGTTCTTC
D: NA; V: TRBV3-1; size: NA; J: TRBJ2-3; CDR3: CASSQSAVANTQYF; DNA: TGTGCCAGCAGCCAGTCGGCAGTGGCTAATACGCAGTATTTT
D: TRBD2; V: TRBV7-9; size: NA; J: TRBJ2-1; CDR3: CASSPSYRSGGYNEQFF; DNA: TGTGCCAGCAGCCCATCATACCGTAGCGGGGGTTACAATGAGCAGTTCTTC
D: TRBD2; V: TRBV28; size: few; J: TRBJ2-7; CDR3: CASSFGAGSREQYF; DNA: TGTGCCAGCAGTTTCGGAGCGGGGTCGCGCGAGCAGTACTTC
D: NA; V: TRBV29-1; size: few; J: TRBJ2-3; CDR3: CSTSTGTSTDTQYF; DNA: TGCAGCACCTCAACCGGGACTAGCACAGATACGCAGTATTTT
D: NA; V: TRBV19; size: NA; J: TRBJ2-4; CDR3: CASSIARAKNIQYF; DNA: TGTGCCAGTAGTATCGCCAGGGCCAAAAACATTCAGTACTTC
D: NA; V: TRBV7-3; size: NA; J: TRBJ2-3; CDR3: CASSFRGSSTTDTQYF; DNA: TGTGCCAGCAGCTTCCGGGGGTCCTCTACCACAGATACGCAGTATTTT
D: TRBD1; V: TRBV5-1; size: many; J: TRBJ2-7; CDR3: CASSFLTGQGGEQYF; DNA: TGCGCCAGCAGCTTTCTCACAGGACAGGGTGGGGAGCAGTACTTC
D: NA; V: TRBV2; size: few; J: TRBJ1-1; CDR3: CASSAAGATNTEAFF; DNA: TGTGCCAGCAGTGCGGCAGGGGCAACGAACACTGAAGCTTTCTTT
D: NA; V: TRBV20-1; size: many; J: TRBJ1-1; CDR3: CSARDHRTEAFF; DNA: TGCAGTGCTAGAGATCATCGAACTGAAGCTTTCTTT
D: TRBD1; V: TRBV20-1; size: many; J: TRBJ2-7; CDR3: CSARDGTGDYEQYF; DNA: TGCAGTGCTAGAGATGGGACAGGAGACTACGAGCAGTACTTC
D: NA; V: TRBV7-6; size: many; J: TRBJ2-7; CDR3: CASSPLSGQGYEQYF; DNA: TGTGCCAGCAGTCCATTATCGGGCCAGGGGTACGAGCAGTACTTC